The 32 T cell receptor beta chains given below trace back to one sample, sequenced in a study of shared clonotypes between healthy human individuals. As defined, naive CD8 cells were CD45RO-negative and positively selected for CCR7, with terminally differentiated effector memory CD45RA+ cells excluded. Repertoires were generated with immunoSEQ multiplex PCR, while TCRdb's copy carries only in-frame clones and drops some. The sample lists roughly 2,000,000 clones, approximately 95% occurring once. Sequenced: naive CD8+ T cells sorted from blood. The receptors here all came from a man younger than 35 in good health.

This chain connects TRBV4-3 to TRBJ2-1; D may be TRBD2 (5 bases). The CDR3 consists of 17 residues. V was shortened by 0 bases and J by 0 bases, with 12 bases between the two germline ends. Looked up from germline, CDR1 is LGHNA and CDR2 is YSLEER. The chain's CDR3 is CASSQELGYSSYNEQFF. In nucleotides, the CDR3 is TGCGCCAGCAGCCAAGAACTAGGATATAGCTCCTACAATGAGCAGTTCTTC.

The V call is TRBV29-1, the J call TRBJ2-2; 9 bases map to TRBD1. CDR3 size: 15 residues. The germline gives CDR1 SQVTM, CDR2 ANQGSEA. The V gene end was trimmed by 7 bases and the J gene end by 1 base; junction bases not matched to a gene: 7. The CDR3 is CSGTGGTGNTGELFF. The DNA of the CDR3 is TGCAGCGGAACAGGGGGCACCGGGAACACCGGGGAGCTGTTTTTT.

The chain combines TRBV29-1 with TRBJ2-1; tentatively, D is TRBD2 (5 bases). The CDR3 is made up of 15 amino acids. Trimming removed 1 base at V and 0 bases at J, with 10 bases between. Germline V gene sequence: CDR1 SQVTM, CDR2 ANQGSEA. In nucleotides, the CDR3 is TGCAGCGTTGAAGGGGTAGAGGGCTCCTACAATGAGCAGTTCTTC. This codes for CSVEGVEGSYNEQFF.

The J gene is TRBJ2-5, the V gene TRBV10-1, with TRBD2 matching 12 bases. V lost 11 bases and J lost 3; bases outside the gene matches: 16. The CDR3 consists of 17 residues. Germline CDR1 reads WNHNN; CDR2 reads SYGVQD (reference sequence). The CDR3 DNA reads as TGCGCCGCTTTGAACACCCCTAGCGGGAGGGCCGAAGAGACCCAGTACTTC. It specifies CAALNTPSGRAEETQYF.

The V and J genes are TRBV7-2 and TRBJ2-7; D unresolved. The V and J ends lost 1 base and 2 bases respectively, with 9 bases between them. The CDR3 is 14 residues long. Germline V gene data show CDR1 as SGHTA and CDR2 as FQGNSA. CDR3 DNA sequence: TGTGCCAGCAGCTTAGACTTGTCGACCTACGAGCAGTACTTC. This codes for CASSLDLSTYEQYF.

A note on this clone: Other DNA sequences in the same sample also yield this CDR3. The gene calls are TRBV27 and TRBJ2-7; D could derive from TRBD1 or TRBD2 (5 bases each). CDR1 is MNHEY and CDR2 is SMNVEV in the germline V gene (reference sequence). The CDR3 runs 13 residues. V shed 8 bases and J shed 0 bases, with 11 bases lying between them. The DNA for the CDR3 is TGTGCCAGCTCGAGGGGTCCCTCCTACGAGCAGTACTTC. Its translation is CASSRGPSYEQYF.

This sequence joins TRBV30 and TRBJ2-1; D uncertain. Germline CDR1 and CDR2: GTSNPN and SVGIG (reference sequence). Trimming stripped 3 bases from V and 2 bases from J, with 14 bases between. The CDR3 length is 15 residues. CDR3 loop: CAWSEDQTTYNEQFF. In DNA form, the CDR3 reads TGTGCCTGGAGCGAAGACCAGACCACCTACAATGAGCAGTTCTTC.

The chain is built from TRBV19 and TRBJ1-2; possibly TRBD1 for D (5 bases). The CDR3 sequence is 13 residues long. Germline V gene data show CDR1 as LNHDA and CDR2 as SQIVND (reference sequence). The V gene lost 1 base and the J gene lost 5 bases, with 8 bases spanning the gap. CDR3 nucleotides: TGTGCCAGTAGTATAGGCAGGGAATATGGCTACACCTTC. It yields the protein CASSIGREYGYTF.

The V gene is TRBV7-9, the J gene TRBJ2-1; 10 nucleotides line up with TRBD2. The CDR3 runs to 17 residues. The germline V gene encodes CDR1 SEHNR and CDR2 FQNEAQ (reference sequence). Trimming cost V 4 bases and J 5 bases; bases outside gene matches: 11. The CDR3 DNA reads as TGTGCCAGCAGCTCGACGAACTCAGCGGGGGGGCACAATGAGCAGTTCTTC. This encodes CASSSTNSAGGHNEQFF.

The J gene is TRBJ2-5, the V gene TRBV28; no reliable D call. Per the germline V gene, CDR1 is MDHEN and CDR2 is SYDVKM. Trimming cost V 7 bases and J 5 bases, with 17 bases left between them. The CDR3 has 14 amino acids. CDR3 nucleotide sequence: TGTGCCAGCAACAATAGAGGTGGTTCTGAGACCCAGTACTTC. Translating it yields CASNNRGGSETQYF.

The genes are TRBV14 and TRBJ2-7, with 10 bases matching TRBD2. Germline trimming cut 4 bases from V and 3 bases from J; bases unmatched to any gene: 12. Germline V gene sequence: CDR1 SGHDN, CDR2 FVKESK. There are 17 residues in the CDR3. For the CDR3, the DNA is TGTGCCAGCAGCCCGGCGCCAGCGGGGGGGGAGGACTACGAGCAGTACTTC. Residues: CASSPAPAGGEDYEQYF.

The chain joins TRBV7-3 to TRBJ2-1; D unresolved. Germline V gene data show CDR1 as SGHTA and CDR2 as FQGTGA. The CDR3 has 15 residues. V lost 5 bases and J lost 1, with 12 bases in between. As DNA, the CDR3 is TGTGCCAGCAGCGCGGACGGTACTTCCTACAATGAGCAGTTCTTC. It codes for CASSADGTSYNEQFF. Supplemented by reference TRBV7-3 and TRBJ2-1, the full variable domain reads GAGVSQTPSNKVTEKGKYVELRCDPISGHTALYWYRQSLGQGPEFLIYFQGTGAADDSGLPNDRFFAVRPEGSVSTLKIQRTERGDSAVYLCASSADGTSYNEQFFGPGTRLTVL.

The chain uses TRBV19 and TRBJ2-7; TRBD2 matches 8 bases. This CDR3 is built from 13 residues. Per the germline V gene, CDR1 is LNHDA and CDR2 is SQIVND (reference sequence). The trim removed 10 bases at V and 2 bases at J, leaving 7 bases unmatched. CDR3 residues: CATSFGRAYEQYF. The CDR3 coding sequence is TGTGCCACGAGTTTCGGGAGGGCCTACGAGCAGTACTTC.

This chain uses TRBV2 with TRBJ1-1; D gene ambiguous. This CDR3 has 15 residues. The germline gives CDR1 SNHLY, CDR2 FYNNEI. V dropped 2 bases and J dropped 4 bases, with 14 bases sitting between them. The CDR3 DNA reads as TGTGCCAGCAGTGAATCTCGGGGAGAGTCCACTGAAGCTTTCTTT. Its translation is CASSESRGESTEAFF.

This clone has a single count. V and J are TRBV28 and TRBJ2-5; possibly TRBD1 for D (6 bases). The ends were cut back, 3 bases at V and 4 bases at J, with 12 bases in the middle. This CDR3 spans 14 amino acids. Germline V gene data show CDR1 as MDHEN and CDR2 as SYDVKM. The CDR3 coding sequence is TGTGCCAGCAGTTTGGGGGCAGGTATAGAGACCCAGTACTTC. Its protein product is CASSLGAGIETQYF. Full variable domain (outside the CDR3, taken from reference TRBV28 and TRBJ2-5): DVKVTQSSRYLVKRTGEKVFLECVQDMDHENMFWYRQDPGLGLRLIYFSYDVKMKEKGDIPEGYSVSREKKERFSLILESASTNQTSMYLCASSLGAGIETQYFGPGTRLLVL.

The chain carries TRBV4-3 and TRBJ2-7; possible D gene TRBD2, 6 bases. Germline V gene sequence: CDR1 LGHNA, CDR2 YSLEER. The V and J ends lost 1 base and 3 bases respectively, with 13 bases between them. This CDR3 contains 15 residues. CDR3 sequence reads: CASSQGGAGHYEQYF. DNA for the CDR3: TGCGCCAGCAGCCAAGGCGGAGCGGGCCACTACGAGCAGTACTTC.

The count of this clone is one. CDR3 sequence: CASSHPGGPSLDEQYF. CDR3 bases: TGTGCCAGCAGCCACCCGGGGGGGCCGTCTCTAGACGAGCAGTACTTC. The chain has TRBV7-9 and TRBJ2-7; 8 positions agree with TRBD2. CDR1 SEHNR and CDR2 FQNEAQ come from the germline V gene (reference sequence). This CDR3 is built from 16 residues. After removal of 5 bases from V and 5 bases from J, the junction contained 14 bases not matched to a gene.

Turning to this clone: Other DNA sequences from this sample encode an identical CDR3 as well. V usage is TRBV5-6 and J usage is TRBJ2-3; D is perhaps TRBD2 (5 bases). Germline CDR1 and CDR2: SGHDT and YYEEEE. The CDR3 loop spans 14 amino acids. V was pared by 0 bases and J by 1 base, with 6 bases between. CDR3 sequence: CASSLVRGTDTQYF. CDR3 DNA: TGTGCCAGCAGCTTGGTGAGGGGCACAGATACGCAGTATTTT.

In regard to this clone: The same CDR3 is also encoded by other DNA sequences in this sample. The chain combines TRBV9 with TRBJ1-1; D is undetermined. The V and J ends lost 0 bases and 5 bases respectively, with 8 bases between them. Germline lookup yields CDR1 SGDLS and CDR2 YYNGEE. The CDR3 runs to 13 residues. The CDR3, as DNA: TGTGCCAGCAGCGTAGAAGTCGGGACTGAAGCTTTCTTT. Protein product: CASSVEVGTEAFF.

V and J are TRBV30 and TRBJ2-6; 8 bases agree with TRBD1. The CDR3 loop spans 17 amino acids. Looked up from germline, CDR1 is GTSNPN and CDR2 is SVGIG (reference sequence). V lost 0 bases, J lost 1 base, and 5 bases stayed unmatched. CDR3 protein: CAWSVLNRGSGANVLTF. CDR3 nucleotides: TGTGCCTGGAGTGTACTTAACAGGGGGTCTGGGGCCAACGTCCTGACTTTC. Using reference TRBV30 and TRBJ2-6 for the parts outside the CDR3, the full variable domain is SQTIHQWPATLVQPVGSPLSLECTVEGTSNPNLYWYRQAAGRGLQLLFYSVGIGQISSEVPQNLSASRPQDRQFILSSKKLLLSDSGFYLCAWSVLNRGSGANVLTFGAGSRLTVL.

The rearrangement joins TRBV19 to TRBJ1-3; tentative D call: TRBD1 (5 bases). CDR3 length: 13 residues. From germline, CDR1 is LNHDA and CDR2 SQIVND (reference sequence). Trimming stripped 5 bases from V and 6 bases from J, with 11 bases between. In DNA form, the CDR3 reads TGTGCCAGTAGTTTTGGGACGGTAAACACCATATATTTT. This gives the protein CASSFGTVNTIYF. The full variable domain, in which reference TRBV19 and TRBJ1-3 provide the parts outside the CDR3, is DGGITQSPKYLFRKEGQNVTLSCEQNLNHDAMYWYRQDPGQGLRLIYYSQIVNDFQKGDIAEGYSVSREKKESFPLTVTSAQKNPTAFYLCASSFGTVNTIYFGEGSWLTVV.

CDR3 in DNA: TGCAGCGTTGTATCTCAGGGAACTAACTATGGCTACACCTTC. Amino acids: CSVVSQGTNYGYTF. The chain recombines TRBV29-1 with TRBJ1-2; D is possibly TRBD1 (5 bases). V was clipped by 4 bases and J by 0 bases, with 12 bases between them. CDR1 is SQVTM and CDR2 is ANQGSEA in the germline V gene. The CDR3 totals 14 residues.

About this clone itself: Other DNA sequences within the sample encode an identical CDR3. The chain recombines TRBV10-2 with TRBJ1-2; D is unclear. Trimming cost V 0 bases and J 5 bases, with 4 bases left between them. Germline loops: CDR1 WSHSY, CDR2 SAAADI. The CDR3 has 12 amino acids. The CDR3 DNA follows: TGCGCCAGCAGTGAGTCAGGTTATGGCTACACCTTC. Translating it yields CASSESGYGYTF.

V usage is TRBV27 and J usage is TRBJ1-2; the D is unclear. Germline V gene sequence: CDR1 MNHEY, CDR2 SMNVEV (reference sequence). This CDR3 spans 15 amino acids. Deletions cut 0 bases from V and 4 bases from J, with 12 bases between. Here the CDR3 DNA reads TGTGCCAGCAGTTTATCGGTCGGGATGGTCTATGGCTACACCTTC. This codes for CASSLSVGMVYGYTF.

The CDR3 DNA reads TGTGCCACCAGCAGAGAACAGGGACCCCCCTACGAGCAGTACTTC. It encodes CATSREQGPPYEQYF. The chain is built from TRBV15 and TRBJ2-7; a possible D gene is TRBD1 (6 bases). V was shortened by 0 bases and J by 2 bases, with 11 bases between the two germline ends. This CDR3 comprises 15 residues. Germline CDR1 is LNHNV and CDR2 is YYDKDF (reference sequence).

The chain is built from TRBV2 and TRBJ1-2; a weak D match, TRBD1 (6 bases). Germline CDR1 reads SNHLY; CDR2 reads FYNNEI. V lost 2 bases and J 4 bases, leaving 14 bases between the germline ends. The CDR3 covers 15 residues. CDR3 nucleotides: TGTGCCAGCAGTGAATCCCCCTCAGGGGCCTATGGCTACACCTTC. Protein: CASSESPSGAYGYTF.

This clone showed up just once. The chain joins TRBV10-3 to TRBJ2-2; 9 bases map to TRBD1. Germline lookup yields CDR1 ENHRY and CDR2 SYGVKD. The CDR3 has 15 residues. After removal of 8 bases from V and 5 bases from J, the junction contained 9 bases not matched to a gene. The CDR3 here is CAILRDREETGELFF. The CDR3 DNA reads as TGTGCCATCCTCCGGGACAGGGAAGAAACCGGGGAGCTGTTTTTT.

This chain links TRBV5-6 with TRBJ1-2; possible D gene TRBD1, 6 bases. Germline-derived CDR1 and CDR2 are SGHDT and YYEEEE. The V and J ends lost 0 bases and 2 bases respectively, with 11 bases between them. The CDR3 is 15 amino acids. The CDR3 reads CASSLETGVNYGYTF. As DNA, the CDR3 is TGTGCCAGCAGCTTGGAGACAGGAGTAAACTATGGCTACACCTTC.

With regard to this clone: This specimen includes other DNA sequences encoding the same CDR3. The chain couples TRBV11-3 to TRBJ2-1; D is ambiguous. Between the trimmed V and J ends, which lost 1 base and 3 bases, there was a span of 4 bases. The germline gives CDR1 SGHNT, CDR2 YENEEA. The CDR3 is 13 amino acids. CDR3 coding DNA: TGTGCCAGCAGCTTAGCAGGCTACAATGAGCAGTTCTTC. Amino acids: CASSLAGYNEQFF.

The chain carries TRBV15 and TRBJ2-7, with 10 bases aligning to TRBD2. The CDR3 runs to 14 residues. CDR1 LNHNV and CDR2 YYDKDF come from the germline V gene (reference sequence). V shed 5 bases, J shed 2 bases, and the junction held 3 bases outside the gene matches. The CDR3 spells CATSELAGAYEQYF. The CDR3 DNA follows: TGTGCCACCAGCGAGCTAGCGGGAGCCTACGAGCAGTACTTC.

The chain recombines TRBV19 with TRBJ1-1; D not resolved. The V end lost 5 bases, the J end lost 5 bases, and 12 bases lay between the germline ends. This CDR3 spans 13 amino acids. The germline CDR1 and CDR2 sequences are LNHDA and SQIVND (reference sequence). DNA for the CDR3: TGTGCCAGTAGTGAGGGCGTCGGAACTGAAGCTTTCTTT. It is translated as CASSEGVGTEAFF.

J is TRBJ2-5 and V is TRBV4-1; D is undetermined. The CDR3 is made up of 17 amino acids. The germline V gene has CDR1 MGHRA and CDR2 YSYEKL. V gave up 0 bases and J gave up 4 bases, with 18 bases separating them. In DNA, the CDR3 is TGCGCCAGCAGCCAAGATCTGGCACTCGGCCCTCTAGAGACCCAGTACTTC. It yields the protein CASSQDLALGPLETQYF.